Following are 19 T cell receptor delta chains from one sample sequenced in a study of γδ T cells in repeated Plasmodium falciparum infection. Bulk repertoires came from Vgamma9/Vdelta2+ or Vdelta2-negative gammadelta T cells flow-sorted from PBMC. TCRdb redid the clone calls on the multiplex PCR reads with CATT. The profile shows 90,000 to 95,000 delta-chain clones, over 0.9% of them singletons. Source material: gamma-delta T cells from blood. These receptors were collected from a pool of human donors (malaria-infected and uninfected, not separated).

About this clone itself: Translating this DNA gives a protein that differs at residues 12 and 14 from the TCRdb one, which belongs to a much larger clone; a read error is likely, and the protein shown is this translation. The V gene is TRDV1, the J gene TRDJ1; D remains ambiguous. This CDR3 is built from 16 residues. V was clipped by 5 bases and J by 12 bases, with 28 bases between them. Germline V gene data show CDR1 as TSWWSYY and CDR2 as QGS. The CDR3, as DNA: TGTGCTCTTGGGTTACTCTCCGCCGCGCCGTCGTGCAAAATCATCTTT. Residues: CALGLLSAAPSCKIIF.

Comments on this clone: A read error likely explains why the TCRdb protein, taken from a much larger clone, differs from this DNA's translation at residue 10; the protein shown is translated from the DNA. The genes are TRDV1 and TRDJ1, with D perhaps TRDD3 (6 bases). Here the J gene was assigned by germline matching of the DNA, as TCRdb has none. This CDR3 contains 18 residues. Per the germline V gene, CDR1 is TSWWSYY and CDR2 is QGS. The CDR3 DNA is TGTGCTCTTTGGGAACCCGGCTTACTGAGGGATAAAACCGATAAACTCATCTTT. Its protein is CALWEPGLLRDKTDKLIF.

A word on this clone: The protein recorded in TCRdb matches a much larger clone and deviates from this DNA's translation at residue 11, suggesting a read error; the protein here is obtained by translating the DNA. J is TRDJ1 and V is TRDV2; 7 bases fit TRDD3. TCRdb is silent on the J gene; assignment here came from matching the DNA to germline. Germline lookup yields CDR1 GEAIGNYY and CDR2 EKD. J lost 0 bases, V lost 0 bases, and 15 bases had no gene match. This CDR3 contains 19 residues. CDR3 in DNA: TGTGCCTGTGACACCCCATGGGATACTAAAAGCCCGTACACCGATAAACTCATCTTT. Protein product: CACDTPWDTKSPYTDKLIF.

This clone was counted between two and nine times. For this DNA, TCRdb reports the protein of a much larger clone, which diverges at residue 23, most likely from a read error; the protein presented here is translated directly from the DNA. The chain couples TRDV2 to TRDJ1; 9 nucleotides align to TRDD3. This CDR3 region has 26 residues. Germline lookup yields CDR1 GEAIGNYY and CDR2 EKD. For the CDR3, the DNA is TGTGCCTGTGACTACAGGCCTTCTCCATTCCTGGGGGATCGGGGGGTGCCGAAGTTGTACACCGATAGACTCATCTTT. Amino acids: CACDYRPSPFLGDRGVPKLYTDRLIF.

The table lists this clone with a few counts. A far larger clone differs by one base, so this is likely a read error. Other DNA sequences from this sample encode an identical CDR3 as well. The chain recombines TRDV2 with TRDJ1, with 9 bases identical to TRDD3. TCRdb is silent on the J gene; assignment here came from matching the DNA to germline. The CDR3 consists of 18 residues. The germline V gene encodes CDR1 GEAIGNYY and CDR2 EKD. For the CDR3, the DNA is TGTGCCTGTGACACCCTTGTTACTGGGGGACCTTACACTGATAAACTCATCTTT. Translated, it gives CACDTLVTGGPYTDKLIF.

Worth noting for this clone: TCRdb assigns this DNA the protein of a much larger clone, which departs from its translation at residue 5; this likely reflects a read error, and the protein shown comes from translating the DNA. The rearrangement links TRDV1 to TRDJ1; 8 bases line up with TRDD3. The J gene was not available in TCRdb and was assigned here by matching the DNA to germline segments. Germline trimming cut 4 bases from V and 0 bases from J; bases unmatched to any gene: 25. CDR3 size: 22 residues. The germline V gene has CDR1 TSWWSYY and CDR2 QGS. The CDR3 sequence is CALGAHGNFIKLGDLYTDKLIF. The CDR3, as DNA: TGTGCTCTTGGGGCCCACGGGAATTTTATTAAGCTGGGGGACTTATACACCGATAAACTCATCTTT.

This clone was seen a few times. TCRdb's protein for this DNA is that of a much larger clone and differs from the translation at residue 5, likely a read error; the protein shown is the DNA translation. This sequence joins TRDV2 and TRDJ1; a possible D gene is TRDD3 (6 bases). TCRdb does not report a J gene; here it was assigned by matching the DNA to germline references. CDR1 and CDR2 from the germline V gene are GEAIGNYY and EKD. This CDR3 region has 16 residues. The V end lost 3 bases, the J end lost 2 bases, and 18 bases lay between the germline ends. The CDR3 DNA is TGTGCCTGTGACGCCGTAGTCCGAGGGGATACCGATAAACTCATCTTT. This gives the protein CACDAVVRGDTDKLIF.

As concerns this clone: A far larger clone differs by one base, so this is likely a read error. This same CDR3 is encoded by further DNA sequences in the sample. The chain employs TRDV2 and TRDJ1; D is unresolved. Since TCRdb gives no J gene, matching the DNA to germline was used here to assign it. Germline V lookup: CDR1 GEAIGNYY, CDR2 EKD. V lost 0 bases and J 0 bases, leaving 10 bases between the germline ends. This CDR3 region has 15 residues. This CDR3 is CACDTVVPDTDKLIF. The CDR3 nucleotides read TGTGCCTGTGACACCGTAGTTCCAGACACCGATAAACTCATCTTT.

Only a few counts were recorded for this clone. TCRdb assigns this DNA the protein of a much larger clone, which departs from its translation at residue 18; this likely reflects a read error, and the protein shown comes from translating the DNA. For the V gene the call is TRDV2; the J gene has no call; TRDD3 reflects the table's D call only, with no check against the DNA. The CDR3 spans 19 residues. Germline V gene sequence: CDR1 GEAIGNYY, CDR2 EKD. CDR3 residues: CACDTDWGIRGLYTDKLTF. The CDR3 DNA reads TGTGCCTGTGACACCGATTGGGGGATACGAGGGCTGTACACCGATAAACTCACCTTT.

This clone has just a few counts. This sequence is one base from a far larger clone and is likely a read error. The same CDR3 arises from other DNA sequences in this sample as well. The chain carries TRDV1 and TRDJ1; D is ambiguous. The CDR3 has 16 amino acids. The V gene's germline CDR1 is TSWWSYY and CDR2 QGS. CDR3 loop: CALGTMLAYRFDKLIF. DNA for the CDR3: TGTGCTCTTGGGACCATGCTGGCCTATCGTTTCGATAAACTCATCTTC.

This clone has a handful of counts. A single base is all that separates this from a far larger clone, so a read error is likely. Other DNA sequences in this specimen translate into the identical CDR3. J is TRDJ1 and V is TRDV1; D is perhaps TRDD3 (5 bases). The germline CDR1 and CDR2 sequences are TSWWSYY and QGS. Trimming took off 0 bases at V and 5 bases at J, with 25 bases between the two ends. This CDR3 contains 19 residues. The CDR3 DNA is TGTGCTCTTGGGGAACTGGGAAAATGGTGGGCCTCCCGGGATGATAAACTCATCTTT. Translating it yields CALGELGKWWASRDDKLIF.

This clone was picked up a small number of times. TCRdb pairs this DNA with a much larger clone's protein that differs at residue 10, likely a read error; the protein shown was translated from the DNA. This chain connects TRDV1 to TRDJ1; TRDD3 matches 7 bases. No J gene is reported in TCRdb; it was inferred here by comparing the DNA with germline. The CDR3 runs 13 residues. Trimming at V came to 0 bases and at J to 9 bases, leaving 4 bases not matched to a gene. The V gene's germline CDR1 is TSWWSYY and CDR2 QGS. CDR3 nucleotide sequence: TGTGCTCTTGGGGAACTTCCGGGGATAGAACTCATCTTT. Translating gives CALGELPGIELIF.

This clone was counted between two and nine times. This is likely an artifact of a read error, given a far larger clone one base away. Other DNA sequences in this specimen translate into the identical CDR3. This chain uses TRDV3 with TRDJ1; D might be TRDD2 or TRDD3, each matching 8 bases. The J gene is absent in TCRdb and was assigned here via DNA matching to germline. The germline CDR1 and CDR2 sequences are TVYSNPD and GDNSRS (reference sequence). CDR3 size: 26 residues. Trimming pared 2 bases from V and 0 bases from J, leaving 49 bases between. The CDR3 protein is CAFGGKPTFLAGGSYSDPPYTDKLIF. In DNA, the CDR3 is TGTGCCTTTGGGGGGAAACCCACCTTCCTAGCTGGGGGAAGTTACTCAGACCCTCCGTACACCGATAAACTCATCTTT.

The sample holds a few counts of this clone. TCRdb records a much larger clone's protein for this DNA, with a difference at residue 6 that likely arises from a read error; the protein given is the translation of the DNA. The chain employs TRDV2 and TRDJ1; 10 positions match TRDD3. The CDR3 is 22 residues long. CDR1 is GEAIGNYY and CDR2 is EKD in the germline V gene. The trim removed 0 bases at V and 0 bases at J, leaving 21 bases unmatched. The CDR3 coding sequence is TGTGCCTGTGACACCACTACTGGGGGATTGATAAAGCTACCGAATTACACCGATAAACTCATCTTT. This codes for CACDTTTGGLIKLPNYTDKLIF.

Comment on this clone: TCRdb's entry gives the protein of a much larger clone, which mismatches this DNA's translation at residue 16, likely from a read error; the protein reported here is translated from the DNA. The gene calls are TRDV2 and TRDJ1, with D possibly matching TRDD3 (6 bases). Here the J gene came from matching the DNA to germline, since TCRdb omits it. The CDR3 totals 21 residues. CDR1 is GEAIGNYY, CDR2 EKD, per germline. The germline V and J ends were trimmed by 0 bases and 6 bases, with 34 bases remaining between them. CDR3 in amino acids: CACDTVYVGDRRGLAAHKLIF. In DNA, the CDR3 is TGTGCCTGTGACACCGTGTACGTAGGGGATCGCCGAGGGTTAGCGGCTCATAAACTCATCTTT.

This clone was observed a few times. TCRdb pairs this DNA with a much larger clone's protein that differs at residue 9, likely a read error; the protein shown was translated from the DNA. The rearrangement uses TRDV1 and TRDJ1; 9 bases align to TRDD3. TCRdb records no J gene; here it was assigned by comparing the DNA to germline. The CDR3 runs 22 residues. V lost 1 base to trimming and J lost 0 bases; unmatched junction nucleotides: 21. The germline gives CDR1 TSWWSYY, CDR2 QGS. CDR3: CALGERRGAGGFYLLYTDKLIF. The CDR3 DNA sequence: TGTGCTCTTGGGGAACGGCGTGGTGCTGGGGGATTCTACCTTCTTTACACCGATAAACTCATCTTT.

Concerning this clone itself: The protein recorded in TCRdb matches a much larger clone and deviates from this DNA's translation at residue 9, suggesting a read error; the protein here is obtained by translating the DNA. The chain joins TRDV2 to TRDJ1; no definite D call. The CDR3 is made up of 20 amino acids. V lost 0 bases, J lost 4 bases, and 29 bases lay in between. Germline-derived CDR1 and CDR2 are GEAIGNYY and EKD. The CDR3 region has the DNA TGTGCCTGTGACACCATCCTGGCCAGACCCCAAAACTACTACGGCGATAAACTCATCTTT. Its translation: CACDTILARPQNYYGDKLIF.

This clone appeared a few times. A far larger clone differs by one base, so this is likely a read error. Other DNA sequences in this sample translate to the same CDR3. For the V gene the call is TRDV2; the J gene has no call; no DNA check was done on the table's D call, TRDD3. Per germline, CDR1 GEAIGNYY and CDR2 EKD. The length of the CDR3 is 18 residues. The CDR3 loop is CACDTSTTWAPYTDKLIF. CDR3 bases: TGTGCCTGTGACACATCTACGACCTGGGCCCCGTACACCGATAAACTCATTTTT.

This clone was seen repeatedly, ten times or more. A far larger clone differs by one base, so this is likely a read error. Other DNA sequences in this specimen translate into the identical CDR3. J is TRDJ1 and V is TRDV2, with D possibly being TRDD3 (5 bases). The V end was cut by 3 bases, the J end by 0 bases, with 22 bases between. The length of the CDR3 is 18 residues. The germline V gene encodes CDR1 GEAIGNYY and CDR2 EKD. The CDR3 reads CACDAVLGVGSNTDKLIF. DNA for the CDR3: TGTGCCTGTGACGCAGTTTTGGGTGTGGGATCGAACACCGATAAACTCATCTTT.